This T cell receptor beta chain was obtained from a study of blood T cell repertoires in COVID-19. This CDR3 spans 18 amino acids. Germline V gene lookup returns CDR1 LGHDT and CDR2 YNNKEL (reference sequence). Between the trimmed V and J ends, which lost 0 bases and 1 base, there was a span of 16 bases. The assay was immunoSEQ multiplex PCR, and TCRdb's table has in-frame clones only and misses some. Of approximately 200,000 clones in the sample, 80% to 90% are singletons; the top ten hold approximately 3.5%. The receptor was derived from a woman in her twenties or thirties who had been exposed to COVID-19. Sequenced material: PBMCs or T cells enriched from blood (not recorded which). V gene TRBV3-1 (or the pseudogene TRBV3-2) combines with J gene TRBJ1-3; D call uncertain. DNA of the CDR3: TGTGCCAGCAGCCAAGACGGGATATTAAGGGAATCTGGAAACACCATATATTTT. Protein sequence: CASSQDGILRESGNTIYF.